The 30 T cell receptor beta chains reported below all come from one sample, sequenced in a study of blood T cell repertoires in COVID-19. Method: immunoSEQ multiplex PCR; TCRdb's copy keeps in-frame clones and lacks some. This sample has around 120,000 clones; roughly 69% occur once, and the top ten carry 5% to 6.5%. The sample was peripheral blood. These receptors all stem from a man older than 75 with acute or convalescent COVID-19.

V usage is TRBV19 and J usage is TRBJ2-2; D is uncertain. The CDR3 totals 16 residues. Germline values: CDR1 LNHDA, CDR2 SQIVND (reference sequence). V lost 1 base and J 5 bases, leaving 14 bases between the germline ends. CDR3 residues: CASSIGAVVNTGELFF. CDR3 sequence (DNA): TGTGCCAGTAGTATAGGGGCAGTAGTCAATACCGGGGAGCTGTTTTTT.

V usage is TRBV28 and J usage is TRBJ2-1; TRBD1 might be the D (5 bases). The CDR3 length is 16 residues. CDR1 and CDR2 (germline): MDHEN, SYDVKM. The V end was cut by 6 bases, the J end by 2 bases, with 17 bases between. Written as DNA, the CDR3 is TGTGCCAGCAGCCCTCCCCCAGGGCTCACCTACAATGAGCAGTTCTTC. It yields the protein CASSPPPGLTYNEQFF.

V gene TRBV19 combines with J gene TRBJ2-7; weak D call: TRBD1 (5 bases). CDR3 length: 14 residues. Deletions cut 5 bases from V and 6 bases from J, with 17 bases between. Looked up from germline, CDR1 is LNHDA and CDR2 is SQIVND (reference sequence). The CDR3 bases are TGTGCCAGTAGTGGGCAGACCTTAAGGGGCGAGCAGTACTTC. It yields the protein CASSGQTLRGEQYF.

V gene TRBV18 combines with J gene TRBJ1-2, with TRBD1 identical over 7 bases. Germline CDR1 KGHSH, CDR2 LQKENI. This CDR3 spans 12 amino acids. The V gene end was trimmed by 4 bases and the J gene end by 6 bases; junction bases not matched to a gene: 2. CDR3 in amino acids: CASSHDRDGYTF. The CDR3 DNA reads TGTGCCAGCTCACACGACAGGGATGGCTACACCTTC.

V gene TRBV2 combines with J gene TRBJ2-2; D gene ambiguous. Between the trimmed V and J ends, which lost 5 bases and 8 bases, there was a span of 12 bases. This CDR3 has 13 amino acids. The germline gives CDR1 SNHLY, CDR2 FYNNEI. The CDR3 sequence is CASSRVDAGELFF. Here the CDR3 DNA reads TGTGCCAGCAGTCGGGTGGATGCTGGGGAGCTGTTTTTT.

This chain connects TRBV3-1 (or the pseudogene TRBV3-2) to TRBJ2-7; D is undetermined. The V end was cut by 1 base, the J end by 3 bases, with 10 bases between. CDR3 length equals 14 residues. Germline values: CDR1 LGHDT, CDR2 YNNKEL (reference sequence). In DNA, the CDR3 is TGTGCCAGCAGCCAAGTCGGCGACTTCTACGAGCAGTACTTC. Translating gives CASSQVGDFYEQYF.

In this sample, this clone turned up many times. The V call is TRBV12-3 or TRBV12-4, the J call TRBJ2-2, with a tentative D call TRBD1 (6 bases). CDR3 size: 12 residues. The V end was cut by 6 bases, the J end by 6 bases, with 8 bases between. The CDR3 region is CASSTGSGELFF. The CDR3 DNA follows: TGTGCCAGCAGCACAGGGTCCGGGGAGCTGTTTTTT.

The chain carries TRBV7-3 and TRBJ2-3, with 9 positions matching TRBD2. The CDR3 has 16 amino acids. V gave up 5 bases and J gave up 4 bases; unmatched junction bases: 10. Per the germline V gene, CDR1 is SGHTA and CDR2 is FQGTGA. The CDR3 DNA sequence: TGTGCCAGCAGCCAATTCTCCGGCGGGGGGGCAGATACGCAGTATTTT. Protein sequence: CASSQFSGGGADTQYF.

The chain joins TRBV5-6 to TRBJ2-3, with D perhaps TRBD1 (5 bases). This CDR3 has 15 amino acids. Germline V gene data show CDR1 as SGHDT and CDR2 as YYEEEE. Trimming took 2 bases from V and 1 from J, leaving 11 bases between them. CDR3 protein: CASSFRVGGTDTQYF. The CDR3 bases are TGTGCCAGCAGCTTCAGGGTTGGGGGCACAGATACGCAGTATTTT. The full variable domain, rest sourced from reference TRBV5-6 and TRBJ2-3, is DAGVTQSPTHLIKTRGQQVTLRCSPKSGHDTVSWYQQALGQGPQFIFQYYEEEERQRGNFPDRFSGHQFPNYSSELNVNALLLGDSALYLCASSFRVGGTDTQYFGPGTRLTVL.

The chain carries TRBV3-1 (or the pseudogene TRBV3-2) and TRBJ2-2, with 7 positions matching TRBD2. The CDR3 is 14 residues long. The germline gives CDR1 LGHDT, CDR2 YNNKEL (reference sequence). V lost 1 base and J lost 6; bases outside the gene matches: 2. CDR3 sequence: CASSQAGGAGELFF. The CDR3 DNA reads as TGTGCCAGCAGCCAAGCTGGGGGGGCCGGGGAGCTGTTTTTT.

This clone was recorded once. DNA of the CDR3: TGTGCCAGTAGCCATCTAACGGTGGTCCAAACCGGGGAGCTGTTTTTT. Protein: CASSHLTVVQTGELFF. The chain combines TRBV19 with TRBJ2-2; D is ambiguous. Trimming pared 6 bases from V and 5 bases from J, leaving 19 bases between. The V gene's germline CDR1 is LNHDA and CDR2 SQIVND (reference sequence). The CDR3 is made up of 16 amino acids.

There are a few counts of this clone. The chain joins TRBV5-4 to TRBJ1-6; D gene ambiguous. The V gene lost 1 base and the J gene lost 13 bases, with 12 bases spanning the gap. The CDR3 runs to 13 residues. CDR1 SGHNT and CDR2 YYREEE come from the germline V gene (reference sequence). CDR3 bases: TGTGCCAGCAGCTTGTCGACTGATTTCCCCCTCCACTTT. Translation gives CASSLSTDFPLHF.

This clone appeared a few times. The chain has TRBV19 and TRBJ1-6; unclear D gene. CDR1 is LNHDA and CDR2 is SQIVND in the germline V gene (reference sequence). This CDR3 region has 13 residues. Trimming left V 1 base short and J 13 bases short, with 11 bases between. The CDR3 nucleotides are TGTGCCAGTAGTATAGTAGTCGGAGACCCCCTCCACTTT. This encodes CASSIVVGDPLHF.

The J gene is TRBJ1-6, the V gene TRBV2; D gene ambiguous. The CDR3 consists of 15 residues. V lost 3 bases and J lost 9, with 15 bases in between. CDR1 is SNHLY and CDR2 is FYNNEI in the germline V gene. DNA for the CDR3: TGTGCCAGCAGTGATAACGAAAGCGCCTTTTCACCCCTCCACTTT. It specifies CASSDNESAFSPLHF.

The chain recombines TRBV4-3 with TRBJ2-2; D ambiguous. V gave up 0 bases and J gave up 7 bases, with 9 bases separating them. Germline V CDR1 and CDR2: LGHNA, YSLEER. The CDR3 totals 14 residues. The CDR3 loop reads CASSQDRRVGELFF. CDR3 DNA sequence: TGCGCCAGCAGCCAAGATCGCCGGGTCGGGGAGCTGTTTTTT.

This clone occurred a few times. The chain employs TRBV6-5 and TRBJ2-7, with D possibly being TRBD2 (6 bases). This CDR3 has 14 residues. V was clipped by 6 bases and J by 1 base, with 13 bases between them. The germline CDR1 and CDR2 sequences are MNHEY and SVGAGI. Here the CDR3 reads CASRRGRQSYEQYF. Written as DNA, the CDR3 is TGTGCCAGCAGGCGGGGCCGACAGTCCTACGAGCAGTACTTC.

This clone occurred a few times. The V and J genes are TRBV15 and TRBJ2-7; 12 bases fit TRBD1. The J segment lost 5 bases and the V segment lost 9 bases, leaving 5 bases of the junction unmatched. The CDR3 loop spans 13 amino acids. Looked up from germline, CDR1 is LNHNV and CDR2 is YYDKDF (reference sequence). The CDR3: CATAGQGANEQYF. In DNA form, the CDR3 reads TGTGCCACTGCGGGACAGGGGGCTAACGAGCAGTACTTC.

The chain combines TRBV7-9 with TRBJ1-4; possible D gene TRBD1, 5 bases. The CDR3 extends over 16 amino acids. Per the germline V gene, CDR1 is SEHNR and CDR2 is FQNEAQ (reference sequence). The V gene lost 5 bases and the J gene lost 0 bases, with 13 bases spanning the gap. Here the CDR3 DNA reads TGTGCCAGCAGCCCCATTGCCAGGGCAACTAATGAAAAACTGTTTTTT. Its protein product is CASSPIARATNEKLFF.

V is TRBV27 and J is TRBJ1-5; a weak D match, TRBD1 (5 bases). V lost 2 bases to trimming and J lost 4 bases, with 9 bases between them. Germline V gene sequence: CDR1 MNHEY, CDR2 SMNVEV (reference sequence). CDR3 size: 14 residues. CDR3 nucleotide sequence: TGTGCCAGCAGTTTAGGGGGGGGGAATCAGCCCCAGCATTTT. It encodes CASSLGGGNQPQHF.

This chain links TRBV19 with TRBJ2-3; 7 bases fit TRBD2. The CDR3 runs to 15 residues. V shed 0 bases and J 4 bases; nucleotides not matched to a gene: 4. Germline V gene data show CDR1 as LNHDA and CDR2 as SQIVND (reference sequence). The DNA for the CDR3 is TGTGCCAGTAGTATAGAAGGCGGGAGCGCAGATACGCAGTATTTT. Translation gives CASSIEGGSADTQYF.

The rearrangement uses TRBV27 and TRBJ1-4, with a possible D match to TRBD1 (5 bases). This CDR3 has 14 residues. V lost 3 bases to trimming and J lost 5 bases, with 10 bases between them. The V gene's germline CDR1 is MNHEY and CDR2 SMNVEV (reference sequence). The CDR3 loop reads CASSLADKNEKLFF. DNA of the CDR3: TGTGCCAGCAGTTTGGCGGACAAGAATGAAAAACTGTTTTTT. The entire variable domain, with the rest obtained from reference TRBV27 and TRBJ1-4, is as follows: EAQVTQNPRYLITVTGKKLTVTCSQNMNHEYMSWYRQDPGLGLRQIYYSMNVEVTDKGDVPEGYKVSRKEKRNFPLILESPSPNQTSLYFCASSLADKNEKLFFGSGTQLSVL.

The rearrangement uses TRBV6-5 and TRBJ2-7; tentatively, D is TRBD1 (6 bases). V was cut by 5 bases and J by 6 bases, with 14 bases left in between. The germline V gene has CDR1 MNHEY and CDR2 SVGAGI. CDR3 length: 13 residues. CDR3 loop: CASSRTVLGEQYF. In DNA, the CDR3 is TGTGCCAGCAGTCGGACAGTCCTCGGCGAGCAGTACTTC.

CDR3 protein: CATSEGDDRGQGYTF. CDR3 sequence (DNA): TGTGCCACCAGTGAGGGGGATGACAGGGGGCAAGGCTACACCTTC. The chain links TRBV24-1 to TRBJ1-2; 10 bases match TRBD1. This CDR3 has 15 amino acids. Trimming took 4 bases from V and 8 from J; bases not matched to a gene: 9. Per germline, CDR1 KGHDR and CDR2 SFDVKD.

The rearrangement joins TRBV5-8 to TRBJ2-7; D uncertain. CDR1 is SGHTS, CDR2 YDEGEE, per germline. The V end lost 4 bases, the J end lost 2 bases, and 13 bases lay between the germline ends. This CDR3 is 14 amino acids long. CDR3 DNA sequence: TGTGCCAGCAGCCCAGTTCCGGGTGCCTACGAGCAGTACTTC. Its protein product is CASSPVPGAYEQYF. The whole variable domain, remainder taken from reference TRBV5-8 and TRBJ2-7, is EAGVTQSPTHLIKTRGQQATLRCSPISGHTSVYWYQQALGLGLQFLLWYDEGEERNRGNFPPRFSGRQFPNYSSELNVNALELEDSALYLCASSPVPGAYEQYFGPGTRLTVT.

The chain combines TRBV4-3 with TRBJ1-4, with 7 bases that match TRBD1. This CDR3 region has 13 residues. Trimming at V came to 3 bases and at J to 8 bases, leaving 3 bases not matched to a gene. Germline lookup yields CDR1 LGHNA and CDR2 YSLEER. The CDR3 DNA reads TGCGCCAGCAGCCACTCGACAGGGGAAAAACTGTTTTTT. This encodes CASSHSTGEKLFF.

V and J are TRBV4-2 and TRBJ2-3, with 9 bases lining up with TRBD1. V trimming: 4 bases; J trimming: 2 bases; junction bases outside the gene matches: 10. The CDR3 has 17 residues. Germline CDR1 and CDR2: LGHNA and YNFKEQ. In DNA, the CDR3 is TGTGCCAGCAGCCCATTTACCGGGACAGGGTTCACAGATACGCAGTATTTT. It is translated as CASSPFTGTGFTDTQYF.

The gene calls are TRBV27 and TRBJ1-6; D is perhaps TRBD1 (6 bases). With 6 bases removed from V and 4 bases from J, the gap between germline ends came to 13 bases. The germline gives CDR1 MNHEY, CDR2 SMNVEV (reference sequence). CDR3 length: 15 amino acids. Here the CDR3 DNA reads TGTGCCAGCAGCCCGCGTGGACAGTATAATTCACCCCTCCACTTT. This sequence encodes CASSPRGQYNSPLHF.

The chain recombines TRBV28 with TRBJ2-1; the D is unclear. CDR1 is MDHEN, CDR2 SYDVKM, per germline. Trimming stripped 5 bases from V and 4 bases from J, with 12 bases between. This CDR3 has 14 amino acids. CDR3 protein: CASSLLQEYNEQFF. The CDR3 nucleotides are TGTGCCAGCAGTCTACTCCAGGAATACAATGAGCAGTTCTTC.

The chain carries TRBV10-3 and TRBJ2-1; possibly TRBD1 for D (5 bases). Trimming cost V 10 bases and J 7 bases, with 11 bases left between them. CDR1 is ENHRY and CDR2 is SYGVKD in the germline V gene. CDR3 length: 11 residues. The CDR3 spells CATGHQNEQFF. In nucleotides, the CDR3 is TGTGCCACTGGACACCAGAATGAGCAGTTCTTC.

The chain recombines TRBV7-2 with TRBJ2-3; 13 bases map to TRBD2. V lost 2 bases and J lost 6; bases outside the gene matches: 11. CDR3 length: 18 amino acids. Germline assignment: CDR1 SGHTA and CDR2 FQGNSA. CDR3 amino acids: CASSLPIWTSGSLDTQYF. CDR3 DNA: TGTGCCAGCAGCTTACCTATCTGGACTAGCGGGAGTCTGGATACGCAGTATTTT.